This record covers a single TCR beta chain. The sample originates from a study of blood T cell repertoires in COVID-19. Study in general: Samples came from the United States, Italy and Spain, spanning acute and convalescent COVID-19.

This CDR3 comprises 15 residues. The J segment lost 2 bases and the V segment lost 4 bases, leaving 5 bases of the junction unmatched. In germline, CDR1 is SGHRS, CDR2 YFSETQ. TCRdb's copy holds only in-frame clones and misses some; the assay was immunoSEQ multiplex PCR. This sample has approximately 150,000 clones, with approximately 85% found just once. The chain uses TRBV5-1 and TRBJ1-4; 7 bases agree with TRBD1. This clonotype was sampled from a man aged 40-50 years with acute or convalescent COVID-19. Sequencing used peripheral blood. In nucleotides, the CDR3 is TGCGCCAGCAGCCTAACAGGGGATACTAATGAAAAACTGTTTTTT. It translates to CASSLTGDTNEKLFF. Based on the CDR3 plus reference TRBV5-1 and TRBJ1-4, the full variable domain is KAGVTQTPRYLIKTRGQQVTLSCSPISGHRSVSWYQQTPGQGLQFLFEYFSETQRNKGNFPGRFSGRQFSNSRSEMNVSTLELGDSALYLCASSLTGDTNEKLFFGSGTQLSVL.